One and the same sample provided the 32 T cell receptor beta chains below, sequenced in a study of OX40 agonist ivuxolimab in advanced cancers. Libraries were prepared through the immunoSEQ multiplex PCR assay. The table comes from immuneACCESS by way of TCRdb, which keeps in-frame sequences with V and J called. Part of the clones is missing from these tables; in studies checked, under half for an unresolved V gene and the rest for unknown reasons. Counted in this sample were about 99,000 clones; roughly 94% of them appeared once. About 0.18% of the sample is taken by the ten largest. Sample: CD4+ or CD8+ T cells sorted from blood, taken in a trial of the OX40 agonist ivuxolimab. The source is an adult with an advanced solid tumor such as melanoma, head and neck, liver or kidney cancer.

The rearrangement joins TRBV29-1 to TRBJ2-7; the D gene is possibly TRBD1 (6 bases). V was clipped by 6 bases and J by 3 bases, with 12 bases between them. This CDR3 comprises 12 residues. CDR1 is SQVTM, CDR2 ANQGSEA, per germline. The CDR3 loop is CSVGTTFYEQYF. CDR3 bases: TGCAGCGTAGGGACAACCTTCTACGAGCAGTACTTC.

The chain recombines TRBV6-1 with TRBJ2-7; TRBD2 matches at 9 bases. This CDR3 contains 13 residues. Germline CDR1 is MNHNS and CDR2 is SASEGT. The junction had 5 bases not matched to a gene; V was cut back by 6 bases and J by 5 bases. The CDR3 nucleotides read TGTGCCAGCAGAGCTAGCGGGGTGAACGAGCAGTACTTC. This sequence encodes CASRASGVNEQYF.

The rearrangement links TRBV18 to TRBJ1-3; 8 nucleotides agree with TRBD1. The CDR3 loop spans 15 amino acids. From germline, CDR1 is KGHSH and CDR2 LQKENI. J was trimmed by 2 bases and V by 2 bases; bases with no gene match: 2. DNA for the CDR3: TGTGCCAGCTCACCATCGACAGGGGCTGGAAACACCATATATTTT. Translating it yields CASSPSTGAGNTIYF.

J is TRBJ2-1 and V is TRBV6-5; 8 nucleotides agree with TRBD2. V was clipped by 0 bases and J by 3 bases; unmatched bases: 4. The germline V gene encodes CDR1 MNHEY and CDR2 SVGAGI. The CDR3 contains 16 residues. DNA for the CDR3: TGTGCCAGCAGTTACTCAGGAGCGGGAGTCTACAATGAGCAGTTCTTC. This gives the protein CASSYSGAGVYNEQFF.

This clone was observed a single time. The chain recombines TRBV6-1 with TRBJ1-2, with D possibly being TRBD1 (5 bases). Per germline, CDR1 MNHNS and CDR2 SASEGT. The CDR3 contains 14 residues. V was shortened by 5 bases and J by 5 bases, with 15 bases between the two germline ends. The CDR3 reads CASSNPGRSYGYTF. For the CDR3, the DNA is TGTGCCAGCAGTAACCCGGGACGGAGTTATGGCTACACCTTC.

J is TRBJ1-5 and V is TRBV10-3; D is perhaps TRBD1 (6 bases). Germline loops: CDR1 ENHRY, CDR2 SYGVKD. Between the trimmed V and J ends, which lost 8 bases and 0 bases, there was a span of 8 bases. There are 13 residues in the CDR3. The CDR3, as DNA: TGTGCCATCGGACAGACTAGCAATCAGCCCCAGCATTTT. Translation: CAIGQTSNQPQHF.

The sample holds a few counts of this clone. The chain carries TRBV19 and TRBJ1-3; D is unclear. The ends were cut back, 6 bases at V and 3 bases at J, with 3 bases in the middle. The V gene's germline CDR1 is LNHDA and CDR2 SQIVND (reference sequence). The CDR3 loop spans 11 amino acids. The CDR3 region is CASRLGNTIYF. The CDR3 region has the DNA TGTGCCAGTAGGCTTGGAAACACCATATATTTT.

This chain connects TRBV9 to TRBJ1-3; D may be TRBD1 (5 bases). The CDR3 runs to 18 residues. V lost 0 bases and J lost 3, with 19 bases in between. The germline V gene has CDR1 SGDLS and CDR2 YYNGEE. The CDR3 loop reads CASSVGAPEGRYGNTIYF. The CDR3, as DNA: TGTGCCAGCAGCGTAGGAGCCCCCGAGGGGCGATATGGAAACACCATATATTTT. The entire variable domain, with the rest obtained from reference TRBV9 and TRBJ1-3, is as follows: DSGVTQTPKHLITATGQRVTLRCSPRSGDLSVYWYQQSLDQGLQFLIQYYNGEERAKGNILERFSAQQFPDLHSELNLSSLELGDSALYFCASSVGAPEGRYGNTIYFGEGSWLTVV.

V gene TRBV7-2 combines with J gene TRBJ2-6; 8 nucleotides agree with TRBD1. The CDR3 length is 19 residues. The germline V gene has CDR1 SGHTA and CDR2 FQGNSA. Trimming removed 0 bases from V and 0 bases from J; junction bases left unmatched: 7. In DNA form, the CDR3 reads TGTGCCAGCAGCTTAGCTGGACAGGGAGCATACTCTGGGGCCAACGTCCTGACTTTC. It encodes CASSLAGQGAYSGANVLTF.

This chain uses TRBV7-2 with TRBJ1-5; D unclear. CDR1 and CDR2 from the germline V gene are SGHTA and FQGNSA. V was shortened by 5 bases and J by 5 bases, with 10 bases between the two germline ends. This CDR3 comprises 13 residues. Here the CDR3 reads CASSPGYYQPQHF. The DNA of the CDR3 is TGTGCCAGCAGCCCGGGGTACTATCAGCCCCAGCATTTT.

In its sample, this clone was seen once. This chain links TRBV7-8 with TRBJ2-2, with D possibly being TRBD2 (6 bases). The V and J ends lost 6 bases and 5 bases respectively, with 16 bases between them. The CDR3 contains 15 residues. In germline, CDR1 is SGHVS, CDR2 FQNEAQ. The chain's CDR3 is CASRPRGGGTGELFF. The CDR3 nucleotides are TGTGCCAGCAGGCCTAGGGGCGGAGGGACCGGGGAGCTGTTTTTT.

This clone was recorded once. An end of the junction does not agree with germline; a read error may underlie this. This specimen includes other DNA sequences encoding the same CDR3. The chain joins TRBV5-6 to TRBJ1-1, with D unclear. CDR3 length: 14 residues. Germline assignment: CDR1 SGHDT and CDR2 YYEEEE. CDR3 region: CASSLGSLHTEAFF. The CDR3 DNA sequence: TGTGCCAGCAGCTTGGGAAGTCTACACACTGAAGCTTTCTTC.

The chain employs TRBV7-2 and TRBJ2-1, with TRBD1 matching over 7 bases. The germline gives CDR1 SGHTA, CDR2 FQGNSA. V gave up 4 bases and J gave up 7 bases; unmatched junction bases: 13. The CDR3 extends over 16 amino acids. CDR3 region: CASSSDRAKGQNEQFF. As DNA, the CDR3 is TGTGCCAGCAGCTCCGACAGGGCCAAGGGGCAAAATGAGCAGTTCTTC.

The count of this clone is one. The chain uses TRBV6-5 and TRBJ2-7, with D unresolved. This CDR3 spans 15 amino acids. V lost 2 bases and J lost 0, with 11 bases in between. Germline CDR1 and CDR2: MNHEY and SVGAGI. CDR3 residues: CASSYGQYRSYEQYF. For the CDR3, the DNA is TGTGCCAGCAGTTACGGCCAGTATCGCTCCTACGAGCAGTACTTC.

The rearrangement links TRBV11-2 to TRBJ1-1, with D possibly TRBD1 on 6 matching bases. V shed 5 bases and J shed 5 bases, with 15 bases lying between them. This CDR3 contains 14 residues. Per germline, CDR1 SGHAT and CDR2 FQNNGV. Here the CDR3 reads CASSNQGLGTEAFF. DNA of the CDR3: TGTGCCAGCAGCAATCAGGGGCTTGGGACTGAAGCTTTCTTT.

The chain has TRBV19 and TRBJ2-1; 9 nucleotides agree with TRBD2. The germline CDR1 and CDR2 sequences are LNHDA and SQIVND (reference sequence). The CDR3 spans 15 residues. V lost 3 bases, J lost 5 bases, and 5 bases stayed unmatched. CDR3 region: CASSIHGTSNNEQFF. In nucleotides, the CDR3 is TGTGCCAGTAGTATTCACGGGACTAGCAACAATGAGCAGTTCTTC.

The V gene is TRBV7-6, the J gene TRBJ2-2, with no clear D. Germline V CDR1 and CDR2: SGHVS, FNYEAQ. Trimming took 4 bases from V and 0 from J, leaving 12 bases between them. CDR3 size: 16 residues. CDR3 amino acids: CASSSRTTANTGELFF. DNA for the CDR3: TGTGCCAGCAGCTCCCGGACGACCGCGAACACCGGGGAGCTGTTTTTT.

The chain has TRBV28 and TRBJ2-7; D ambiguous. The CDR3 runs 15 residues. Trimming pared 7 bases from V and 0 bases from J, leaving 16 bases between. Germline V lookup: CDR1 MDHEN, CDR2 SYDVKM. The CDR3 reads CASTIWSPYSYEQYF. For the CDR3, the DNA is TGTGCCAGCACCATTTGGTCCCCCTACTCCTACGAGCAGTACTTC.

The chain employs TRBV9 and TRBJ1-6, with 9 bases fitting TRBD1. The V and J ends lost 3 bases and 9 bases, in that order; junction bases with no gene match: 13. Germline V gene sequence: CDR1 SGDLS, CDR2 YYNGEE. The CDR3 loop spans 17 amino acids. Here the CDR3 reads CASSGNLGTGLSSPLHF. The CDR3 DNA is TGTGCCAGCAGCGGGAATCTTGGGACAGGGTTAAGTTCACCCCTCCACTTT.

The chain joins TRBV5-1 to TRBJ2-7; TRBD1 agrees at 11 bases. This CDR3 is 14 amino acids long. The germline CDR1 and CDR2 sequences are SGHRS and YFSETQ. With V trimmed by 4 bases and J by 5 bases, 5 bases remained unmatched. The CDR3 sequence is CASSIRDRGDEQYF. CDR3 bases: TGCGCCAGCAGCATCCGGGACAGGGGGGACGAGCAGTACTTC.

CDR3 region: CSAREDYEQYF. CDR3 in DNA: TGCAGTGCTAGAGAGGACTACGAGCAGTACTTC. The chain joins TRBV20-1 to TRBJ2-7; D not certain. Germline lookup yields CDR1 DFQATT and CDR2 SNEGSKA (reference sequence). The CDR3 covers 11 residues. The V and J ends lost 0 bases and 3 bases respectively, with 3 bases between them.

The chain is built from TRBV6-1 and TRBJ2-1; D remains ambiguous. CDR3 length equals 12 residues. The V end was cut by 2 bases, the J end by 8 bases, with 7 bases between. The germline V gene has CDR1 MNHNS and CDR2 SASEGT. CDR3 loop: CASSELGYEQFF. Here the CDR3 DNA reads TGTGCCAGCAGTGAACTGGGTTATGAGCAGTTCTTC.

This chain uses TRBV5-4 with TRBJ2-1; the match to TRBD1 covers 7 bases. V gave up 2 bases and J gave up 8 bases; unmatched junction bases: 4. Per the germline V gene, CDR1 is SGHNT and CDR2 is YYREEE (reference sequence). The CDR3 consists of 13 residues. CDR3 protein: CASSFYRGDEQFF. Here the CDR3 DNA reads TGTGCCAGCAGCTTTTACAGGGGAGATGAGCAGTTCTTC.

The rearrangement links TRBV5-4 to TRBJ2-3; either TRBD1 or TRBD2 may fit D (7 bases each). The V gene's germline CDR1 is SGHNT and CDR2 YYREEE (reference sequence). The CDR3 is 15 residues long. V lost 4 bases, J lost 2 bases, and 14 bases lay in between. DNA of the CDR3: TGTGCCAGCAGCGGGGGGGGACAGCCCACAGATACGCAGTATTTT. Amino acid sequence: CASSGGGQPTDTQYF.

The rearrangement joins TRBV10-3 to TRBJ1-1; TRBD1 might be the D (6 bases). This CDR3 region has 12 residues. Trimming took off 6 bases at V and 3 bases at J, with 8 bases between the two ends. Per germline, CDR1 ENHRY and CDR2 SYGVKD. This CDR3 is CAIRKGDTEAFF. CDR3 bases: TGTGCCATCAGGAAGGGGGACACTGAAGCTTTCTTT.

The CDR3 reads CASYPGGGANVLTF. Here the CDR3 DNA reads TGTGCCAGCTACCCCGGCGGTGGGGCCAACGTCCTGACTTTC. V is TRBV7-9 and J is TRBJ2-6; no firm D call. V was trimmed by 8 bases and J by 3 bases, leaving 11 bases between them. The CDR3 is made up of 14 amino acids. Germline V gene data show CDR1 as SEHNR and CDR2 as FQNEAQ (reference sequence).

The chain links TRBV27 to TRBJ2-4; possible D gene TRBD1, 5 bases. This CDR3 contains 21 residues. In germline, CDR1 is MNHEY, CDR2 SMNVEV (reference sequence). V was pared by 5 bases and J by 3 bases, with 32 bases between. CDR3 bases: TGTGCCAGCAGTATAAGGGGTATAACGTCTCGGATTTGGGATGACAAAAACATTCAGTACTTC. Its translation is CASSIRGITSRIWDDKNIQYF.

CDR3 sequence reads: CASSQEGADTQYF. CDR3 DNA: TGCGCCAGCAGCCAAGAAGGGGCAGATACGCAGTATTTT. The chain has TRBV4-3 and TRBJ2-3; a weak D match, TRBD1 (5 bases). This CDR3 is 13 amino acids long. CDR1 is LGHNA and CDR2 is YSLEER in the germline V gene. Deletions cut 0 bases from V and 4 bases from J, with 5 bases between.

V gene TRBV6-5 combines with J gene TRBJ2-1, with 7 nucleotides matching TRBD2. Per the germline V gene, CDR1 is MNHEY and CDR2 is SVGAGI. The V and J ends lost 10 bases and 5 bases, in that order; junction bases with no gene match: 8. This CDR3 has 13 residues. Here the CDR3 DNA reads TGTGCCACCACTAGCGCCCCCCACAATGAGCAGTTCTTC. It is translated as CATTSAPHNEQFF.

The chain employs TRBV4-1 and TRBJ2-7, with TRBD2 matching over 14 bases. This CDR3 is built from 17 residues. Germline lookup yields CDR1 MGHRA and CDR2 YSYEKL. Trimming took 3 bases from V and 2 from J; bases not matched to a gene: 6. CDR3 loop: CASSQPGLAGGAYEQYF. The CDR3 region has the DNA TGCGCCAGCAGCCAGCCCGGACTAGCGGGGGGCGCCTACGAGCAGTACTTC.

The chain links TRBV28 to TRBJ2-7; 7 nucleotides align to TRBD1. V shed 3 bases and J 0 bases; nucleotides not matched to a gene: 5. This CDR3 has 15 residues. Germline CDR1 is MDHEN and CDR2 is SYDVKM. The CDR3, as DNA: TGTGCCAGCAGTTTTAGGGCAGGGGGCTCCTACGAGCAGTACTTC. Its protein product is CASSFRAGGSYEQYF.

The chain recombines TRBV6-1 with TRBJ1-2; possibly TRBD1 for D (5 bases). Germline lookup yields CDR1 MNHNS and CDR2 SASEGT. Trimming took 6 bases from V and 6 from J, leaving 17 bases between them. The CDR3 has 14 residues. The CDR3 region has the DNA TGTGCCAGCAGGTATGAGACAGCTACCAATGGCTACACCTTC. Translated, it gives CASRYETATNGYTF.